These 29 T cell receptor beta chains were all obtained from the same sample, sequenced in a study of CD8 T cells in ankylosing spondylitis. TCRdb called the 5' RACE reads again in MiXCR, with one record for every CDR3 protein. The repertoire consists of some 240,000 distinct CDR3 sequences, with roughly a quarter occurring once and the leading ten covering over 0.55%. What was sequenced was blood, either unsorted or a sorted T cell fraction (not recorded which). These receptors originate from a male donor with ankylosing spondylitis or in good health (not recorded which).

This clonotype was recorded many times. This chain uses TRBV10-2 with TRBJ2-7; no clear D. V lost 4 bases, J lost 5 bases, and 15 bases lay in between. This CDR3 has 14 amino acids. The germline CDR1 and CDR2 sequences are WSHSY and SAAADI. CDR3 sequence (DNA): TGCGCCAGCAGTGGATCTAGGGTATCAGACGAGCAGTACTTC. Residues: CASSGSRVSDEQYF.

This clonotype was counted at least ten times. The rearrangement joins TRBV20-1 to TRBJ1-1, with 8 bases lining up with TRBD1. The CDR3 runs to 16 residues. CDR1 is DFQATT and CDR2 is SNEGSKA in the germline V gene (reference sequence). V dropped 3 bases and J dropped 3; count of bases not matched to a gene: 12. CDR3 nucleotides: TGCAGTGCTAGCCCGACAGGGGCTACGTGGGACACTGAAGCTTTCTTT. Amino acid sequence: CSASPTGATWDTEAFF.

The sample holds many counts of this clonotype. This chain links TRBV20-1 with TRBJ2-5; D possibly corresponds to TRBD2 (5 bases). The germline CDR1 and CDR2 sequences are DFQATT and SNEGSKA (reference sequence). Trimming removed 0 bases from V and 1 base from J, with 9 bases in between. This CDR3 is built from 14 residues. The CDR3 loop reads CSARDLRAQETQYF. CDR3 DNA sequence: TGCAGTGCTAGAGATCTGCGGGCCCAAGAGACCCAGTACTTC.

This clonotype was seen many times. V gene TRBV7-2 combines with J gene TRBJ2-7; D might be TRBD1 (6 bases). The ends were cut back, 5 bases at V and 7 bases at J, with 18 bases in the middle. Germline V gene sequence: CDR1 SGHTA, CDR2 FQGNSA. The CDR3 length is 14 residues. In DNA form, the CDR3 reads TGTGCCAGCAGCCCACGACCACAGGGCGGAGAGCAGTACTTC. The encoded protein is CASSPRPQGGEQYF.

This clonotype appeared many times. V and J are TRBV20-1 and TRBJ1-1, with TRBD1 matching over 9 bases. This CDR3 region has 15 residues. CDR1 is DFQATT, CDR2 SNEGSKA, per germline (reference sequence). The J segment lost 0 bases and the V segment lost 6 bases, leaving 8 bases of the junction unmatched. CDR3 sequence reads: CSARRTGGMNTEAFF. The CDR3 bases are TGCAGTGCAAGGAGAACAGGGGGCATGAACACTGAAGCTTTCTTT.

The chain combines TRBV6-5 with TRBJ2-5; D gene ambiguous. Trimming stripped 2 bases from V and 4 bases from J, with 8 bases between. The CDR3 has 13 residues. Germline CDR1 MNHEY, CDR2 SVGAGI. The CDR3 loop is CASSYRIGETQYF. The CDR3 DNA reads TGTGCCAGCAGTTACAGGATTGGAGAGACCCAGTACTTC.

The chain joins TRBV29-1 to TRBJ2-1; the match to TRBD1 covers 8 bases. V trimming: 5 bases; J trimming: 8 bases; junction bases outside the gene matches: 5. Germline CDR1 is SQVTM and CDR2 is ANQGSEA. CDR3 length: 12 residues. For the CDR3, the DNA is TGCAGCGTTAGTGAGACAGGGGATGAGCAGTTCTTC. It codes for CSVSETGDEQFF.

The V and J genes are TRBV15 and TRBJ2-1; 11 bases align to TRBD1. This CDR3 contains 15 residues. V was clipped by 3 bases and J by 9 bases; unmatched bases: 7. Germline V gene data show CDR1 as LNHNV and CDR2 as YYDKDF (reference sequence). This CDR3 is CATSSGQGAMGEQFF. CDR3 nucleotides: TGTGCCACCAGCAGCGGACAGGGGGCGATGGGTGAGCAGTTCTTC.

The sample holds a few counts of this clonotype. CDR3 nucleotides: TGCAGTGCACGATTGACCGTCCCAGGGGAGGAAAAACTGTTTTTT. As protein: CSARLTVPGEEKLFF. V and J are TRBV20-1 and TRBJ1-4; D might be TRBD1 (6 bases). Germline CDR1 is DFQATT and CDR2 is SNEGSKA (reference sequence). The germline V and J ends were trimmed by 6 bases and 8 bases, with 22 bases remaining between them. The CDR3 is 15 amino acids.

This clonotype has just a few counts. The genes are TRBV6-5 and TRBJ2-5, with D possibly called TRBD1 or TRBD2 (6 bases each). From germline, CDR1 is MNHEY and CDR2 SVGAGI. There are 14 residues in the CDR3. V was shortened by 2 bases and J by 5 bases, with 12 bases between the two germline ends. The CDR3, as DNA: TGTGCCAGCAGTTACCGGGAAGGGGGGGAGACCCAGTACTTC. Protein: CASSYREGGETQYF.

This clonotype was seen ten or more times. The V and J genes are TRBV5-1 and TRBJ1-5; no clear D. Trimming removed 5 bases from V and 3 bases from J, with 9 bases in between. Per the germline V gene, CDR1 is SGHRS and CDR2 is YFSETQ. This CDR3 comprises 13 residues. CDR3 protein: CASSASLNQPQHF. CDR3 nucleotide sequence: TGCGCCAGCAGTGCCAGTCTCAATCAGCCCCAGCATTTT.

Ten or more counts support this clonotype. The V gene is TRBV29-1, the J gene TRBJ2-7; weak D call: TRBD2 (6 bases). V was shortened by 4 bases and J by 9 bases, with 19 bases between the two germline ends. The CDR3 sequence is 13 residues long. Germline V gives CDR1 SQVTM, CDR2 ANQGSEA. In nucleotides, the CDR3 is TGCAGCGTTGGGCCCTTAACGGGGGAAATGCAGTACTTC. This sequence encodes CSVGPLTGEMQYF.

The table lists this clonotype with many counts. The chain combines TRBV7-9 with TRBJ1-4, with D unclear. The CDR3 extends over 15 amino acids. Germline assignment: CDR1 SEHNR and CDR2 FQNEAQ (reference sequence). V lost 1 base, J lost 10 bases, and 16 bases lay in between. The CDR3 spells CASSLVGPANGKLFF. The CDR3 DNA follows: TGTGCCAGCAGCTTAGTTGGCCCGGCAAACGGAAAACTGTTTTTT. Supplemented by reference TRBV7-9 and TRBJ1-4, the full variable domain reads DTGVSQNPRHKITKRGQNVTFRCDPISEHNRLYWYRQTLGQGPEFLTYFQNEAQLEKSRLLSDRFSAERPKGSFSTLEIQRTEQGDSAMYLCASSLVGPANGKLFFGSGTQLSVL.

This clonotype was detected once. The J gene is TRBJ1-6, the V gene TRBV27, with D uncertain. V shed 3 bases and J shed 4 bases, with 1 base lying between them. This CDR3 has 12 residues. Germline values: CDR1 MNHEY, CDR2 SMNVEV (reference sequence). The CDR3 DNA is TGTGCCAGCAGTTTTTATAATTCACCCCTCCACTTT. It codes for CASSFYNSPLHF.

This rearrangement joins TRBV6-6 to TRBJ2-2; D is unresolved. The CDR3 sequence is 13 residues long. Between the trimmed V and J ends, which lost 6 bases and 1 base, there was a span of 6 bases. Germline V gives CDR1 MNHNY, CDR2 SVGAGI (reference sequence). CDR3 bases: TGTGCCAGCAGACCCGTGAACACCGGGGAGCTGTTTTTT. Protein product: CASRPVNTGELFF.

Many counts were recorded for this clonotype. The V and J genes are TRBV20-1 and TRBJ2-3, with D possibly being TRBD2 (6 bases). The CDR3 totals 14 residues. V was trimmed by 6 bases and J by 5 bases, leaving 18 bases between them. CDR1 is DFQATT, CDR2 SNEGSKA, per germline (reference sequence). The DNA of the CDR3 is TGCAGTGCCTCCAGACTAGGCGGATTAGATACGCAGTATTTT. Protein sequence: CSASRLGGLDTQYF.

To note about this clonotype: The germline gene is not matched at one end of the junction; a read error may be the cause. In DNA form, the CDR3 reads TGTGCCCGCAGTCCCAACAGCGGGGGATCTCCTAGCACAGATACGCAGTATTTT. Its protein product is CARSPNSGGSPSTDTQYF. The genes are TRBV2 and TRBJ2-3; 8 nucleotides match TRBD2. Germline-derived CDR1 and CDR2 are SNHLY and FYNNEI. CDR3 length equals 18 residues.

This chain joins TRBV11-1 and TRBJ2-6; D remains ambiguous. CDR3 length: 16 residues. Trimming left V 4 bases short and J 0 bases short, with 10 bases between. CDR1 and CDR2 (germline): SGHAT, FQDESV (reference sequence). The CDR3 DNA follows: TGTGCCAGCAGCTCCCCCCGGGCCTCTGGGGCCAACGTCCTGACTTTC. Amino acid sequence: CASSSPRASGANVLTF.

On this clonotype: Its ends do not fully match the called genes, so a read error is possible. The chain is built from TRBV12-3 or TRBV12-4 and TRBJ2-3, with D uncertain. The CDR3 length is 17 residues. The CDR3 reads CASSLWTRRFAADTLYF. In DNA, the CDR3 is TGTGCCAGCAGTTTATGGACCCGACGTTTTGCGGCAGATACGCTGTATTTT.

The sample holds a few counts of this clonotype. The genes are TRBV6-1 and TRBJ1-6; TRBD1 matches at 8 bases. Germline CDR1 and CDR2: MNHNS and SASEGT. Trimming at V came to 4 bases and at J to 7 bases, leaving 3 bases not matched to a gene. The CDR3 runs to 14 residues. CDR3 nucleotides: TGTGCCAGCAGTGGCAACAGGGGGAATTCACCCCTCCACTTT. This gives the protein CASSGNRGNSPLHF.

This chain joins TRBV7-3 and TRBJ2-5, with no clear D. The CDR3 has 15 residues. Germline loops: CDR1 SGHTA, CDR2 FQGTGA. V was trimmed by 4 bases and J by 5 bases, leaving 17 bases between them. DNA of the CDR3: TGTGCCAGCAGCTCCACTCTCGGACGCGCGGAGACCCAGTACTTC. It specifies CASSSTLGRAETQYF.

This clonotype has ten or more counts. This sequence joins TRBV12-3 or TRBV12-4 and TRBJ2-1, with 10 bases that match TRBD2. After removal of 10 bases from V and 2 bases from J, the junction contained 5 bases not matched to a gene. The CDR3 totals 14 residues. The CDR3 DNA follows: TGTGCCATCCTAGCGGGGGAAACCTACAATGAGCAGTTCTTC. Translation: CAILAGETYNEQFF.

This clonotype has a handful of counts. This sequence joins TRBV20-1 and TRBJ2-1; tentative D call: TRBD1 (5 bases). The CDR3 extends over 12 amino acids. With 4 bases removed from V and 6 bases from J, the gap between germline ends came to 10 bases. Germline V gene lookup returns CDR1 DFQATT and CDR2 SNEGSKA (reference sequence). CDR3 protein: CSAKRRGNEQFF. CDR3 sequence (DNA): TGCAGTGCTAAACGAAGGGGCAATGAGCAGTTCTTC.

At least ten counts were recorded for this clonotype. In DNA, the CDR3 is TGCAGTGCTAGAGATCTCCTGAGGGGGGGATCAGATACGCAGTATTTT. This encodes CSARDLLRGGSDTQYF. This sequence joins TRBV20-1 and TRBJ2-3, with TRBD2 as a possible D gene (7 bases). The length of the CDR3 is 16 residues. Germline V gene lookup returns CDR1 DFQATT and CDR2 SNEGSKA (reference sequence). Trimming stripped 0 bases from V and 4 bases from J, with 17 bases between.

The chain joins TRBV9 to TRBJ2-5; the D gene is possibly TRBD1 (6 bases). Per the germline V gene, CDR1 is SGDLS and CDR2 is YYNGEE. The CDR3 is made up of 15 amino acids. Trimming stripped 0 bases from V and 2 bases from J, with 11 bases between. CDR3 nucleotides: TGTGCCAGCAGCGTAGCAGGACAGAGACAAGAGACCCAGTACTTC. Protein product: CASSVAGQRQETQYF.

The CDR3 region is CASFEGDSYNEQFF. In nucleotides, the CDR3 is TGCGCCAGCTTTGAAGGCGACTCCTACAATGAGCAGTTCTTC. V is TRBV5-1 and J is TRBJ2-1, with unresolved D. Germline V gene sequence: CDR1 SGHRS, CDR2 YFSETQ. The V and J ends lost 7 bases and 0 bases respectively, with 11 bases between them. There are 14 residues in the CDR3.

This rearrangement joins TRBV3-1 to TRBJ2-5; 7 positions match TRBD2. This CDR3 spans 14 amino acids. V lost 4 bases, J lost 3 bases, and 5 bases stayed unmatched. From germline, CDR1 is LGHDT and CDR2 YNNKEL (reference sequence). The CDR3 region is CASSLYGTKETQYF. Written as DNA, the CDR3 is TGTGCCAGCAGCCTTTACGGGACTAAAGAGACCCAGTACTTC.

This clonotype was seen more than once but under ten times. This sequence joins TRBV15 and TRBJ2-7; D unclear. CDR1 and CDR2 (germline): LNHNV, YYDKDF (reference sequence). The CDR3 has 13 amino acids. Trimming shortened V by 0 bases and J by 3 bases, and 6 bases separated the two germline ends. CDR3 region: CATSRDGLYEQYF. CDR3 bases: TGTGCCACCAGCAGAGATGGGCTCTACGAGCAGTACTTC.

This clonotype was observed many times. J is TRBJ1-6 and V is TRBV20-1, with no clear D. The CDR3 is 13 amino acids. CDR1 DFQATT and CDR2 SNEGSKA come from the germline V gene (reference sequence). V lost 8 bases and J lost 5, with 13 bases in between. The CDR3 here is CSFPRFHNSPLHF. CDR3 in DNA: TGCAGTTTCCCCAGATTTCATAATTCACCCCTCCACTTT.